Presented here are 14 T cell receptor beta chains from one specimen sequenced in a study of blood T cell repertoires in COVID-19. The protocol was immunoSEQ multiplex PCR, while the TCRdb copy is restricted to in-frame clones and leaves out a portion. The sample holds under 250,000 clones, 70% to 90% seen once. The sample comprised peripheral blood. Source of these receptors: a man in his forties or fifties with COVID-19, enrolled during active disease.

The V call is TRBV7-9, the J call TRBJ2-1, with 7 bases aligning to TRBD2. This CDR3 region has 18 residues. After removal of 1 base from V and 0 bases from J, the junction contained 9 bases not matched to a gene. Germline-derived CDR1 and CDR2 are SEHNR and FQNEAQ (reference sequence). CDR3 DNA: TGTGCCAGCAGCTTAGATCTCGCGGGAGTAATCTCCTACAATGAGCAGTTCTTC. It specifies CASSLDLAGVISYNEQFF. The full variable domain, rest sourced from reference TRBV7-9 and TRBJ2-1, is DTGVSQNPRHKITKRGQNVTFRCDPISEHNRLYWYRQTLGQGPEFLTYFQNEAQLEKSRLLSDRFSAERPKGSFSTLEIQRTEQGDSAMYLCASSLDLAGVISYNEQFFGPGTRLTVL.

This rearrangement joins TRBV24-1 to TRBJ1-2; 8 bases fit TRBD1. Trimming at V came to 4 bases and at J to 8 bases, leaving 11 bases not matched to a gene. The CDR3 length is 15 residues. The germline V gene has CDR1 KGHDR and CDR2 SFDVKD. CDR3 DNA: TGTGCCACCAGTGAGCCCGGGACAGGTTTTGAGGGCTACACCTTC. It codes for CATSEPGTGFEGYTF.

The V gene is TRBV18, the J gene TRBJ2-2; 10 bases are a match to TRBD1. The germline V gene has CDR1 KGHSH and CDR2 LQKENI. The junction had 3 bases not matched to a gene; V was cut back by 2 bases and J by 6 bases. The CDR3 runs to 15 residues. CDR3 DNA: TGTGCCAGCTCACCAGGGACAGGGGCGGCCGGGGAGCTGTTTTTT. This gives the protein CASSPGTGAAGELFF.

The chain's CDR3 is CASSSTTRGPSWETQYF. In nucleotides, the CDR3 is TGTGCCAGCAGTTCTACAACCCGCGGGCCATCGTGGGAGACCCAGTACTTC. The V and J genes are TRBV28 and TRBJ2-5; perhaps TRBD2 as D (5 bases). CDR1 and CDR2 (germline): MDHEN, SYDVKM. CDR3 size: 17 residues. Trimming took 4 bases from V and 5 from J, leaving 23 bases between them.

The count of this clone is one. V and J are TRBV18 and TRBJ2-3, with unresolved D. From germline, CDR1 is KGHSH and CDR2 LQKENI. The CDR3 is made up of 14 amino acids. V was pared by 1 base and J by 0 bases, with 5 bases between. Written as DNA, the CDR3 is TGTGCCAGCTCACCACGGCGGAGCACAGATACGCAGTATTTT. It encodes CASSPRRSTDTQYF. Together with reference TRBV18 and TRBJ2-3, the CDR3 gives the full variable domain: NAGVMQNPRHLVRRRGQEARLRCSPMKGHSHVYWYRQLPEEGLKFMVYLQKENIIDESGMPKERFSAEFPKEGPSILRIQQVVRGDSAAYFCASSPRRSTDTQYFGPGTRLTVL.

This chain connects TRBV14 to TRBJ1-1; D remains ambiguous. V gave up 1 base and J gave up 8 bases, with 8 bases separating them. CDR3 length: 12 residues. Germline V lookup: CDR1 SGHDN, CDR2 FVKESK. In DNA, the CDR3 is TGTGCCAGCAGCCAAGCTTGGCGGGAAGCTTTCTTT. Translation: CASSQAWREAFF.

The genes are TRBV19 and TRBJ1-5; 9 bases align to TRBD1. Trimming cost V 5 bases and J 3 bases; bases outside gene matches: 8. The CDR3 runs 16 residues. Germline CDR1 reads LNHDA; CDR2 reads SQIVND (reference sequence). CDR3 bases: TGTGCCAGTAGTCCCGAGGGACAGGGTTTCAATCAGCCCCAGCATTTT. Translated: CASSPEGQGFNQPQHF.

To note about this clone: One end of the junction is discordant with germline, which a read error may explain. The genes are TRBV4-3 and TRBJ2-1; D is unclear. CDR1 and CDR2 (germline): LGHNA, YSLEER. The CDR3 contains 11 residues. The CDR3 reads CASSPYNEQFF. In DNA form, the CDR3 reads TGCGCCAGCAGCCCCTATAATGAGCAGTTCTTC.

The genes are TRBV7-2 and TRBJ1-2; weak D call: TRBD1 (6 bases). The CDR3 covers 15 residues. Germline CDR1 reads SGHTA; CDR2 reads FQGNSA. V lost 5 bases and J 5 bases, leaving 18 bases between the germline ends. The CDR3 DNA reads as TGTGCCAGCAGCCAACGACAGGCACTTGGGTATGGCTACACCTTC. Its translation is CASSQRQALGYGYTF.

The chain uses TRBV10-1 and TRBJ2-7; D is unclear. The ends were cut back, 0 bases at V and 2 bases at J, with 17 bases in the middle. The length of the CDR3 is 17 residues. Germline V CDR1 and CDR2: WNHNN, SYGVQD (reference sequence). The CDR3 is CASSESLQTLSPYEQYF. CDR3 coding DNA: TGCGCCAGCAGTGAGTCTTTACAGACCCTGTCTCCCTACGAGCAGTACTTC.

The CDR3 DNA reads TGTGCCAGCAGCTCCAGCGGGGGGGCTCGGAACATTCAGTACTTC. Translated: CASSSSGGARNIQYF. This rearrangement joins TRBV7-9 to TRBJ2-4; 10 bases map to TRBD2. This CDR3 spans 15 amino acids. Trimming cost V 4 bases and J 7 bases; bases outside gene matches: 7. Germline V gene sequence: CDR1 SEHNR, CDR2 FQNEAQ (reference sequence). Drawing the rest from reference TRBV7-9 and TRBJ2-4, the complete variable domain is DTGVSQNPRHKITKRGQNVTFRCDPISEHNRLYWYRQTLGQGPEFLTYFQNEAQLEKSRLLSDRFSAERPKGSFSTLEIQRTEQGDSAMYLCASSSSGGARNIQYFGAGTRLSVL.

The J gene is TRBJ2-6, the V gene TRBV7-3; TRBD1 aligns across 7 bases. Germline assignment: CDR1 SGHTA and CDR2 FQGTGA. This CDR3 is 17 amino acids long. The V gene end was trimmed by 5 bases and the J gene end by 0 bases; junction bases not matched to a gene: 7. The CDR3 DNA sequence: TGTGCCAGCAGCAGCCGACAGGGAGACTCTGGGGCCAACGTCCTGACTTTC. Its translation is CASSSRQGDSGANVLTF.

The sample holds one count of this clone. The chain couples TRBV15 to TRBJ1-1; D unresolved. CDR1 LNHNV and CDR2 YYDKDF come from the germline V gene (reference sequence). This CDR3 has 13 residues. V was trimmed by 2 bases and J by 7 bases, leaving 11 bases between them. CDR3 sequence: CATSRREQSEAFF. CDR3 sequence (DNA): TGTGCCACCAGCAGAAGAGAACAGAGTGAAGCTTTCTTT.

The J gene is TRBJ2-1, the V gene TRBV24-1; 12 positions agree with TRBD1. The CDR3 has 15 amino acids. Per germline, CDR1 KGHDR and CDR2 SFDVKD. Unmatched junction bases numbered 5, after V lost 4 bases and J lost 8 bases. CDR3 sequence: CATSDPGQGAYEQFF. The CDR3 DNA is TGTGCCACCAGTGACCCGGGACAGGGGGCGTATGAGCAGTTCTTC.